The 25 T cell receptor beta chains in this list originate from one sample, sequenced in a study of blood T cell repertoires in COVID-19. Repertoires were generated with immunoSEQ multiplex PCR, while TCRdb's copy carries only in-frame clones and drops some. The sample holds 200,000 or so clones, approximately 84% seen once. The specimen sequenced was peripheral blood. These receptors came from a human donor with acute or convalescent COVID-19. The donor label of this sample is uncertain.

This clone was found once. The chain is built from TRBV7-3 and TRBJ1-5, with TRBD1 as a possible D gene (5 bases). The length of the CDR3 is 13 residues. Between the trimmed V and J ends, which lost 3 bases and 10 bases, there was a span of 13 bases. Per germline, CDR1 SGHTA and CDR2 FQGTGA. The DNA of the CDR3 is TGTGCCAGCAGCTTTGGGGTCGGGGGACCCCAGCATTTT. It translates to CASSFGVGGPQHF.

The chain carries TRBV5-1 and TRBJ1-3, with a weak D call TRBD1 (5 bases). Germline CDR1 is SGHRS and CDR2 is YFSETQ. The CDR3 runs to 16 residues. Trimming took off 1 base at V and 3 bases at J, with 14 bases between the two ends. CDR3 bases: TGCGCCAGCAGCTTGCAACAGGCCTGGGGTGGAAACACCATATATTTT. Its protein is CASSLQQAWGGNTIYF.

The chain recombines TRBV29-1 with TRBJ1-2; unclear D gene. Germline V lookup: CDR1 SQVTM, CDR2 ANQGSEA. With 7 bases removed from V and 7 bases from J, the gap between germline ends came to 16 bases. This CDR3 has 12 amino acids. The CDR3: CSGGEEASGYTF. CDR3 nucleotides: TGCAGCGGGGGAGAGGAGGCGAGTGGCTACACCTTC.

A single count supports this clone. This chain uses TRBV18 with TRBJ2-7, with a tentative D call TRBD2 (5 bases). V lost 6 bases to trimming and J lost 2 bases, with 14 bases between them. The CDR3 contains 14 residues. CDR1 is KGHSH, CDR2 LQKENI, per germline. The CDR3 sequence is CASSNNEGPYEQYF. CDR3 in DNA: TGTGCCAGCTCGAACAACGAGGGCCCCTACGAGCAGTACTTC.

The chain joins TRBV9 to TRBJ2-3; D may be TRBD2 (6 bases). The germline V gene has CDR1 SGDLS and CDR2 YYNGEE. Trimming pared 4 bases from V and 5 bases from J, leaving 20 bases between. The CDR3 length is 16 residues. The CDR3 DNA reads TGTGCCAGCAGCTCTCGGGGGAGCGGGTCTTTAGATACGCAGTATTTT. Translating it yields CASSSRGSGSLDTQYF.

The rearrangement links TRBV6-1 to TRBJ2-7; 8 bases are a match to TRBD2. The CDR3 spans 14 residues. CDR1 is MNHNS and CDR2 is SASEGT in the germline V gene. Trimming took 3 bases from V and 4 from J; bases not matched to a gene: 5. The DNA of the CDR3 is TGTGCCAGCAGTGAGGGGGGACTAGGGTACGAGCAGTACTTC. Amino acid sequence: CASSEGGLGYEQYF.

The chain recombines TRBV6-1 with TRBJ2-7, with 10 positions matching TRBD2. This CDR3 has 14 residues. V was clipped by 7 bases and J by 6 bases; unmatched bases: 9. Germline values: CDR1 MNHNS, CDR2 SASEGT. CDR3 amino acids: CASKGRLAGAEQYF. CDR3 nucleotide sequence: TGTGCCAGCAAGGGCCGTCTAGCGGGAGCCGAGCAGTACTTC.

In DNA form, the CDR3 reads TGTGCCACCAGCGACGGGACAGGGTTATCCGAGCAGTACTTC. Encoded protein: CATSDGTGLSEQYF. The rearrangement links TRBV6-2 or TRBV6-3 to TRBJ2-7; 9 bases agree with TRBD1. Unmatched junction bases numbered 13, after V lost 10 bases and J lost 6 bases. The germline CDR1 and CDR2 sequences are MNHEY and SVGEGT. This CDR3 contains 14 residues.

The chain has TRBV5-8 and TRBJ1-5; D unclear. The CDR3 covers 15 residues. V was cut by 2 bases and J by 7 bases, with 16 bases left in between. CDR1 and CDR2 (germline): SGHTS, YDEGEE. CDR3 DNA sequence: TGTGCCAGCAGCTTAGGATCCTACACGAGGCAGCCCCAGCATTTT. It is translated as CASSLGSYTRQPQHF.

The chain carries TRBV11-2 and TRBJ2-1; TRBD2 aligns across 10 bases. CDR3 length: 16 residues. J lost 4 bases, V lost 4 bases, and 7 bases had no gene match. The V gene's germline CDR1 is SGHAT and CDR2 FQNNGV. CDR3 nucleotides: TGTGCCAGCAGCTCCCCCGTAGCGGGGGGTTACAATGAGCAGTTCTTC. Its protein is CASSSPVAGGYNEQFF.

This chain joins TRBV19 and TRBJ1-2; possible D gene TRBD1, 5 bases. This CDR3 has 16 amino acids. Germline V gives CDR1 LNHDA, CDR2 SQIVND (reference sequence). Between the trimmed V and J ends, which lost 7 bases and 5 bases, there was a span of 23 bases. CDR3 sequence reads: CASTISGQGTLYGYTF. The CDR3 DNA reads TGTGCCAGTACCATTTCCGGGCAGGGAACCCTGTATGGCTACACCTTC.

The chain carries TRBV3-1 (or the pseudogene TRBV3-2) and TRBJ1-5; D remains ambiguous. Germline V gene sequence: CDR1 LGHDT, CDR2 YNNKEL (reference sequence). The V and J ends lost 1 base and 4 bases respectively, with 11 bases between them. The CDR3 sequence is 15 residues long. CDR3 loop: CASSQGGGLNQPQHF. The CDR3 region has the DNA TGTGCCAGCAGCCAAGGAGGCGGTCTAAATCAGCCCCAGCATTTT.

The rearrangement joins TRBV5-1 to TRBJ2-6; no firm D call. Germline V CDR1 and CDR2: SGHRS, YFSETQ. The CDR3 covers 18 residues. Between the trimmed V and J ends, which lost 4 bases and 0 bases, there was a span of 17 bases. CDR3 residues: CASSLQPVFASGANVLTF. CDR3 nucleotides: TGCGCCAGCAGCCTACAGCCTGTATTTGCCTCTGGGGCCAACGTCCTGACTTTC.

This clone was found once. The V gene is TRBV15, the J gene TRBJ2-5, with D tentatively TRBD2 (5 bases). Germline CDR1 is LNHNV and CDR2 is YYDKDF (reference sequence). The CDR3 is 15 amino acids. Trimming took 0 bases from V and 5 from J, leaving 13 bases between them. The CDR3 loop reads CATSRDRGRKETQYF. Written as DNA, the CDR3 is TGTGCCACCAGCAGAGATAGAGGGAGAAAGGAGACCCAGTACTTC.

This clone has more than one count but fewer than ten. V gene TRBV7-2 combines with J gene TRBJ1-5; weak D call: TRBD1 (5 bases). Per the germline V gene, CDR1 is SGHTA and CDR2 is FQGNSA. The CDR3 spans 15 residues. V lost 6 bases and J lost 7, with 19 bases in between. CDR3 bases: TGTGCCAGCAGTTACAACGCAGGAGGGGTCCAGCCCCAGCATTTT. This codes for CASSYNAGGVQPQHF.

V gene TRBV28 combines with J gene TRBJ2-5, with D possibly TRBD2 on 6 matching bases. Germline values: CDR1 MDHEN, CDR2 SYDVKM. There are 15 residues in the CDR3. V was pared by 0 bases and J by 2 bases, with 10 bases between. In DNA, the CDR3 is TGTGCCAGCAGTTTATGGATAGCGGAACAAGAGACCCAGTACTTC. Translating gives CASSLWIAEQETQYF.

The chain uses TRBV30 and TRBJ2-5; tentatively, D is TRBD2 (5 bases). The germline V gene has CDR1 GTSNPN and CDR2 SVGIG (reference sequence). The CDR3 totals 12 residues. Trimming removed 5 bases at V and 14 bases at J, with 21 bases between. Here the CDR3 reads CAWQTGSAVIYF. DNA for the CDR3: TGTGCCTGGCAAACGGGGAGCGCAGTGATCTACTTC.

This chain joins TRBV9 and TRBJ2-3, with D unclear. The CDR3 covers 15 residues. Trimming left V 0 bases short and J 1 base short, with 9 bases between. The germline CDR1 and CDR2 sequences are SGDLS and YYNGEE. Written as DNA, the CDR3 is TGTGCCAGCAGCGTAGGCACGGTCCGCACAGATACGCAGTATTTT. Encoded protein: CASSVGTVRTDTQYF.

The chain employs TRBV28 and TRBJ2-5, with TRBD2 matching 7 bases. The CDR3 extends over 15 amino acids. The V gene end was trimmed by 7 bases and the J gene end by 5 bases; junction bases not matched to a gene: 13. Germline CDR1 MDHEN, CDR2 SYDVKM. The CDR3 loop reads CASTTPPGGRETQYF. The CDR3 region has the DNA TGTGCCAGCACCACGCCCCCGGGGGGTCGCGAGACCCAGTACTTC.

This clone was observed once. V is TRBV18 and J is TRBJ1-1; D call uncertain. The CDR3 has 12 amino acids. The germline CDR1 and CDR2 sequences are KGHSH and LQKENI. Trimming left V 5 bases short and J 1 base short, with 5 bases between. The CDR3 DNA follows: TGTGCCAGCTCATTCCAGAACACTGAAGCTTTCTTT. This encodes CASSFQNTEAFF.

The chain carries TRBV21-1 and TRBJ2-1; TRBD1 is the table's D call, not checked against the DNA. TRBV21-1 is marked as a pseudogene. There are 15 residues in the CDR3. The CDR3 nucleotides read TGTGCCAGCAGCAAAGACAGGGACCCCTACAATGAGCAGTTCTTC. Translated: CASSKDRDPYNEQFF.

The V gene is TRBV7-8, the J gene TRBJ1-6; 11 bases are a match to TRBD1. Germline-derived CDR1 and CDR2 are SGHVS and FQNEAQ. The CDR3 has 15 residues. J gave up 8 bases and V 4 bases, and 4 bases lay outside the gene matches. This CDR3 reads CASSSRGQGDSPLHF. The CDR3 nucleotides read TGTGCCAGCAGCTCCAGGGGACAGGGGGATTCACCCCTCCACTTT.

V gene TRBV30 combines with J gene TRBJ2-1; the match to TRBD2 covers 10 bases. V shed 2 bases and J 2 bases; nucleotides not matched to a gene: 12. CDR3 length equals 18 residues. CDR1 and CDR2 from the germline V gene are GTSNPN and SVGIG (reference sequence). CDR3 coding DNA: TGTGCCTGGAGTTTCGGACTAGCGGCCGCGAGGGCCTACAATGAGCAGTTCTTC. It is translated as CAWSFGLAAARAYNEQFF.

The chain employs TRBV19 and TRBJ2-2; TRBD2 might be the D (5 bases). The CDR3 is 15 residues long. Germline lookup yields CDR1 LNHDA and CDR2 SQIVND (reference sequence). The ends were cut back, 3 bases at V and 0 bases at J, with 8 bases in the middle. CDR3 sequence: CASSIRAANTGELFF. CDR3 coding DNA: TGTGCCAGTAGTATCAGAGCGGCGAACACCGGGGAGCTGTTTTTT.

V and J are TRBV6-5 and TRBJ2-1; a possible D gene is TRBD1 (6 bases). With 6 bases removed from V and 5 bases from J, the gap between germline ends came to 11 bases. The CDR3 extends over 13 amino acids. Germline V CDR1 and CDR2: MNHEY, SVGAGI. The CDR3 spells CASRSTGNNEQFF. As DNA, the CDR3 is TGTGCCAGCAGATCTACAGGGAACAATGAGCAGTTCTTC.